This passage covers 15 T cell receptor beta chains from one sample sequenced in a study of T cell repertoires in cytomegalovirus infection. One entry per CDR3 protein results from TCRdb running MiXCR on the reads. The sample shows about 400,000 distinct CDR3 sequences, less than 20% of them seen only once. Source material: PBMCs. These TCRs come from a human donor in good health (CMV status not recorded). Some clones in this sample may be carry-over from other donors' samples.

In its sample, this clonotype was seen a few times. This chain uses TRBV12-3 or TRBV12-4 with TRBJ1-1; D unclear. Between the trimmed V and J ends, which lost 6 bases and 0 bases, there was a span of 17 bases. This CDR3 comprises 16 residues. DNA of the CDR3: TGTGCCAGCAGACCAACCTCCAGCGGCATGAACACTGAAGCTTTCTTT. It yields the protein CASRPTSSGMNTEAFF.

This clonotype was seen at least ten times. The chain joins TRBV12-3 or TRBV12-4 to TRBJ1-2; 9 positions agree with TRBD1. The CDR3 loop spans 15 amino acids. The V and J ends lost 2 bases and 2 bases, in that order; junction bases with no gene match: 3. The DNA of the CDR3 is TGTGCCAGCAGTTTATGGACAGGGGAGAACTATGGCTACACCTTC. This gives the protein CASSLWTGENYGYTF.

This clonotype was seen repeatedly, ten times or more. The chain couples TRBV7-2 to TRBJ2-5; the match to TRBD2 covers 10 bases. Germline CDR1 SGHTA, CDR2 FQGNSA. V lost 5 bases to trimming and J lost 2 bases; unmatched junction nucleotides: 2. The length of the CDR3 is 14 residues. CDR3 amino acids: CASSATSGQETQYF. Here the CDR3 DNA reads TGTGCCAGCAGCGCGACTAGCGGGCAAGAGACCCAGTACTTC.

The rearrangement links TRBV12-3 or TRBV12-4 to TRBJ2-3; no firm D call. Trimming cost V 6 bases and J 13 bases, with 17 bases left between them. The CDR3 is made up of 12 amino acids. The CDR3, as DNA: TGTGCCAGCAGGAAAGGGTCCATGACAAAGTATTTT. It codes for CASRKGSMTKYF.

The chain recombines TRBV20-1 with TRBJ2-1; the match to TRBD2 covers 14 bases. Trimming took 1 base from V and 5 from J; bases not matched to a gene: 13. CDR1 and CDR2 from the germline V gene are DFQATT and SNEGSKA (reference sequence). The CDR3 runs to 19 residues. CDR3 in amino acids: CSARARTSGGPNKHNEQFF. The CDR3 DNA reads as TGCAGTGCTAGAGCCCGGACTAGCGGGGGGCCCAATAAACACAATGAGCAGTTCTTC.

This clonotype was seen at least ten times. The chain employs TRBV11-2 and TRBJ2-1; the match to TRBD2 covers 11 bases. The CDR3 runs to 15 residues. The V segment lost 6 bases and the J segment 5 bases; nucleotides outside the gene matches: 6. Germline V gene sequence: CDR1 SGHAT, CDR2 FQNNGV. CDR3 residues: CASSPSLAGDNEQFF. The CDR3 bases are TGTGCCAGCAGTCCGTCACTAGCGGGAGACAATGAGCAGTTCTTC.

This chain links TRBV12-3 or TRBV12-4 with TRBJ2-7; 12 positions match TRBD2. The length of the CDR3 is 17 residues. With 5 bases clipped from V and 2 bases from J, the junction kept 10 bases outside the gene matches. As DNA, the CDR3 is TGTGCCAGCAGTCCTCGACTAGCGGGGGAGCCGGCCTACGAGCAGTACTTC. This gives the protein CASSPRLAGEPAYEQYF.

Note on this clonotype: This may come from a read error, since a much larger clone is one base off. The CDR3 protein is CASSLVWSYTYNEQFF. The DNA of the CDR3 is TGCGCCAGCAGCTTGGTATGGAGCTACACCTACAATGAGCAGTTCTTC. The chain combines TRBV5-1 with TRBJ2-1; no clear D gene. The ends were cut back, 0 bases at V and 2 bases at J, with 12 bases in the middle. Per the germline V gene, CDR1 is SGHRS and CDR2 is YFSETQ. This CDR3 spans 16 amino acids. The full variable domain, completed using reference TRBV5-1 and TRBJ2-1, is KAGVTQTPRYLIKTRGQQVTLSCSPISGHRSVSWYQQTPGQGLQFLFEYFSETQRNKGNFPGRFSGRQFSNSRSEMNVSTLELGDSALYLCASSLVWSYTYNEQFFGPGTRLTVL.

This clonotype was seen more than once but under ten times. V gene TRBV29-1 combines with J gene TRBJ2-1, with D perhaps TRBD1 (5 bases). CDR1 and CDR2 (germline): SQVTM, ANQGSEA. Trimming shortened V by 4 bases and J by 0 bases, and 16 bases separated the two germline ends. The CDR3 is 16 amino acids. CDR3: CSVGGSRTRSYNEQFF. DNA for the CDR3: TGCAGCGTTGGGGGCTCCCGGACCCGCTCCTACAATGAGCAGTTCTTC.

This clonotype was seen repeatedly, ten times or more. CDR3 in DNA: TGTGCCAGCAGCTTTGGTCCATGGAGCGAAGAGACCCAGTACTTC. Translation: CASSFGPWSEETQYF. This rearrangement joins TRBV7-2 to TRBJ2-5; D remains ambiguous. The CDR3 runs to 15 residues. V was clipped by 3 bases and J by 3 bases, with 14 bases between them. Germline CDR1 is SGHTA and CDR2 is FQGNSA.

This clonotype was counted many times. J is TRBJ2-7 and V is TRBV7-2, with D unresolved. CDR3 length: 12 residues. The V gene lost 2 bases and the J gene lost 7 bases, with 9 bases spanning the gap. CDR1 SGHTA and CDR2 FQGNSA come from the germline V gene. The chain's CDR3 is CASSLLVEEQYF. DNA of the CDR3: TGTGCCAGCAGCTTATTGGTGGAAGAGCAGTACTTC. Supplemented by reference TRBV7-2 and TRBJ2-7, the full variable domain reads GAGVSQSPSNKVTEKGKDVELRCDPISGHTALYWYRQSLGQGLEFLIYFQGNSAPDKSGLPSDRFSAERTGGSVSTLTIQRTQQEDSAVYLCASSLLVEEQYFGPGTRLTVT.

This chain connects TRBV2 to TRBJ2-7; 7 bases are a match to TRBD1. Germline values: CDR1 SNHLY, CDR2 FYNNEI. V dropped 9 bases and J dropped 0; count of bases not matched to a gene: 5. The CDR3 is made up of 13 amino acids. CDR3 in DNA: TGTGCCAGTTTGACAGGGAACTCCTACGAGCAGTACTTC. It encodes CASLTGNSYEQYF.

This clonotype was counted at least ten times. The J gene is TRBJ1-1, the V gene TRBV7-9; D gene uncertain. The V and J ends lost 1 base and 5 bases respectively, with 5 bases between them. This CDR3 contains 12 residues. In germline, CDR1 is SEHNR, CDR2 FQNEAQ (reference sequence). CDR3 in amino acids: CASSLVSTEAFF. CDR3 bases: TGTGCCAGCAGCTTAGTTTCGACTGAAGCTTTCTTT. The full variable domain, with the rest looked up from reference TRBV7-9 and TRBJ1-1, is DTGVSQNPRHKITKRGQNVTFRCDPISEHNRLYWYRQTLGQGPEFLTYFQNEAQLEKSRLLSDRFSAERPKGSFSTLEIQRTEQGDSAMYLCASSLVSTEAFFGQGTRLTVV.

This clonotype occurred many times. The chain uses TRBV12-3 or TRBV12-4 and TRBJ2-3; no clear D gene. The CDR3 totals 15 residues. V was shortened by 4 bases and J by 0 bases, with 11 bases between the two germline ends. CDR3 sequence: CASSSDRISTDTQYF. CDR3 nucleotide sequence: TGTGCCAGCAGTTCGGACCGAATCAGCACAGATACGCAGTATTTT.

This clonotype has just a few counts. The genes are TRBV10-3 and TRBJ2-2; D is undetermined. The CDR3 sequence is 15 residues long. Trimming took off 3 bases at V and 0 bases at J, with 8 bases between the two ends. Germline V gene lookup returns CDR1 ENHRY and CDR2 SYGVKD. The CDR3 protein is CAISDFSANTGELFF. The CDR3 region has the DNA TGTGCCATCAGTGATTTCAGCGCGAACACCGGGGAGCTGTTTTTT.